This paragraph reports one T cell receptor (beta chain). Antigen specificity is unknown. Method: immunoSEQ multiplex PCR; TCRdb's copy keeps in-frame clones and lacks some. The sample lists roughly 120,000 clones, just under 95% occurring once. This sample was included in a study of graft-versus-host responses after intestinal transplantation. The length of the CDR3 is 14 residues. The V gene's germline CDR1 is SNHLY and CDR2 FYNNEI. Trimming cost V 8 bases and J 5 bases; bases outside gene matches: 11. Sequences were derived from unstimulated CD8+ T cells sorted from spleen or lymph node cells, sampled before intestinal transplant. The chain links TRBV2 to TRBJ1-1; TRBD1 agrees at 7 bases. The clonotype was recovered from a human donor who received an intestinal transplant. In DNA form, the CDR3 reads TGTGCCAGCTTCTCGCCGGACAGGTCGACTGAAGCTTTCTTT. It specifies CASFSPDRSTEAFF.